This T cell receptor beta chain emerged from a study of PD-L1 blockade in urothelial cancer (TCRdb year 2017). Notes on the research overall: Therapy was started at some point between 2014 and 2016 for all patients, and atezolizumab 1,200 mg was administered intravenously every 3 weeks. Durable clinical benefit was defined as a progression-free survival longer than 6 months, and TCR features were additionally tested against progression-free survival and overall survival. Nine or ten patients reached durable clinical benefit, while fewer than 25 patients did not. The study was an exploratory multi-omic analysis of somatic, immune and clinical correlates of response to PD-L1 blockade with atezolizumab in urothelial cancer. Pretreatment tumor samples, along with matched peripheral blood collected serially before and after atezolizumab treatment, underwent TCR sequencing. Whole exome sequencing and RNA sequencing of pretreatment tumors were performed alongside TCR sequencing in the same patients. Approximately 30 patients had pretreatment blood TCR-seq, roughly 24 had at least one posttreatment blood collection, and roughly 24 had tumor TCR-seq. Blood samples gave a median of approximately 150,000 T cells and tens of thousands of unique TCRs, with a median clonality of 0.080. Blood samples were analyzed at 3 weeks after treatment start (second dose) and at 6 weeks after treatment start. Patients had an ECOG performance status of 0 or 1 and had received between 0 and 3 prior chemotherapy regimens. About 85% of the 29 patients were males with bladder-origin urothelial cancer, and about two thirds of the roughly 30 reported a prior smoking history. The investigation overall reported the following: Because of the small sample size (n ≈ 27) and the many exploratory analyses performed, the results are intended to be regarded as hypothesis-generating. Patients with durable benefit showed greater expansion of tumor-associated TCR clones in peripheral blood 3 weeks after starting treatment (n of about 20, p = 0.022). Improved progression-free and overall survival was associated with having pretreatment peripheral blood TCR clonality below the median.

CDR1 and CDR2 are read off the germline V gene (reference sequence) as SGHKS and YYEKEE. Taken from cysteine to phenylalanine, the CDR3 has 13 residues. CDR3 DNA only is kept here, 39 bases in frame from base 1. V is trimmed back by 1 base and J by 7 bases, and the junction contains 3 bases that no gene match accounts for. Synthetic TCR analog templates were spiked into each PCR so that absolute template abundance could be estimated from read counts. Using the immunoSEQ assay, TCRbeta CDR3 regions were amplified from genomic DNA with bias-controlled V and J gene primers. Sequencing of rearranged TCRbeta segments was done at approximately 20X coverage. From the authors' description of their analysis: Clustering was used to correct sequencing errors, and CDR3s were annotated against IMGT to assign V, D and J genes. Only productive TCRbeta rearrangements were used in downstream analyses, excluding out-of-frame or stop-codon sequences. Clonality was calculated as one minus the Shannon entropy normalized by the log of the number of unique productive sequences. Clones differing between time points or between blood and tumor were identified by Fisher's exact test with Benjamini-Hochberg correction at adjusted p below 0.01. TCRdb re-hosts the immuneACCESS table, in-frame sequences only. Its copies lack some clones; in the studies checked, an unresolved V gene accounts for under half of them, and the cause for the rest is not known. V, J and clone size are taken as reported in that table, and D and trimming were inferred from the DNA itself. Counted in this sample were more than 30,000 clones; roughly 90% of them appeared once. Around 2% of the sample goes to the ten largest clones.

A total of under 35 patients with locally advanced or metastatic urothelial carcinoma, treated at Memorial Sloan Kettering on a trial protocol, made up the cohort. Peripheral blood mononuclear cells were collected pretreatment and during treatment, at between 1 and 8 total time points per patient. The Qiagen DNeasy Blood extraction kit was used to purify genomic DNA from total PBMCs and tumor samples. PBMCs were collected pretreatment and during treatment, and were isolated and stored as previously described. On this clone: No cognate antigen has been identified for it. Base qualities are missing; no much larger clone stands one base away.

This TCR was recovered from a man aged 55 to 70 with urothelial cancer. The source was PBMCs, collected around atezolizumab (anti-PD-L1) treatment. The V gene is TRBV5-5 and the J gene is TRBJ1-2; 8 bases in between match TRBD1. The sequence in DNA is TGTGCCAGCAGCTTGAGGACAGGGAGTGGCTACACCTTC. Its amino acids are CASSLRTGSGYTF.